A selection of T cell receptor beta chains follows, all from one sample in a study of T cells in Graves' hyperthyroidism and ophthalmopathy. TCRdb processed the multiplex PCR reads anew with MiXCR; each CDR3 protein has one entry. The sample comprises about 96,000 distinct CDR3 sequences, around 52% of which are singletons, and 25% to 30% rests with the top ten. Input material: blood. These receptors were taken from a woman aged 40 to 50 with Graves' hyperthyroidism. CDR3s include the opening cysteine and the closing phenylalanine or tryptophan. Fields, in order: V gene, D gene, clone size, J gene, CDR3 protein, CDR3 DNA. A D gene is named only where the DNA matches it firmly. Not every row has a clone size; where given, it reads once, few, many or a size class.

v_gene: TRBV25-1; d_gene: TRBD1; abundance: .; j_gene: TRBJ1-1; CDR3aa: CASKDRGRLVTEAFF; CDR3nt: TGTGCCAGCAAGGACAGGGGACGACTCGTCACTGAAGCTTTCTTT
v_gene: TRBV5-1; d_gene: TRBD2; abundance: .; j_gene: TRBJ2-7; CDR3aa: CASSPIGTSGRFSYEQYF; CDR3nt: TGCGCCAGCAGCCCTATCGGGACTAGCGGGAGATTCTCCTACGAGCAGTACTTC
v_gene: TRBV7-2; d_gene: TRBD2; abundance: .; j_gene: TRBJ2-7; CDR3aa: CASSLARGAYEQYF; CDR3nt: TGTGCCAGCAGCTTAGCGCGGGGGGCTTACGAGCAGTACTTC
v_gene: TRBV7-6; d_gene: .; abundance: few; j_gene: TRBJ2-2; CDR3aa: CASSVTGTGELFF; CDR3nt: TGTGCCAGCAGCGTTACAGGAACCGGGGAGCTGTTTTTT
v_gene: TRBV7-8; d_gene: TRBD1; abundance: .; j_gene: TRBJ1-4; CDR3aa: CASTRGGGQGEKLFF; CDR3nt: TGTGCCAGCACCCGGGGAGGGGGACAGGGGGAAAAACTGTTTTTT
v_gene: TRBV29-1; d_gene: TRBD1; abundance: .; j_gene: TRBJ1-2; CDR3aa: CSVRQGAGYGYTF; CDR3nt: TGCAGCGTCAGACAGGGGGCTGGGTATGGCTACACCTTC
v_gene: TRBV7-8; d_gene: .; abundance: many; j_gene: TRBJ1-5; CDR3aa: CASSVTGGGGNQPQHF; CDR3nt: TGTGCCAGCAGCGTTACCGGGGGGGGAGGCAATCAGCCCCAGCATTTT
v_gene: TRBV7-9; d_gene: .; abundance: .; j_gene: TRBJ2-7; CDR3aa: CASSLDSSGQQYF; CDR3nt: TGTGCCAGCAGCCTCGACAGCTCCGGACAGCAGTACTTC
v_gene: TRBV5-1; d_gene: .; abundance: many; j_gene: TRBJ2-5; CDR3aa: CASSSAGRNGETQYF; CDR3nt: TGCGCCAGCAGCTCGGCTGGGAGAAACGGGGAGACCCAGTACTTC
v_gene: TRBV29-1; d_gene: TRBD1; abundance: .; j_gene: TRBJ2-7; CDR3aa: CSSNNRGIYEQYF; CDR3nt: TGCAGCTCGAACAACAGGGGAATCTACGAGCAGTACTTC
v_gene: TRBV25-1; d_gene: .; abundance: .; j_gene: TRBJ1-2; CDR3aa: CARDASQGGGYTF; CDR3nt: TGTGCTAGAGATGCTTCCCAGGGCGGTGGCTACACCTTC
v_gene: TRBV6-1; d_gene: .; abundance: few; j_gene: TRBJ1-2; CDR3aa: CASSDLEGSYGYTF; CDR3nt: TGTGCCAGCAGTGATCTCGAGGGGTCGTATGGCTACACCTTC
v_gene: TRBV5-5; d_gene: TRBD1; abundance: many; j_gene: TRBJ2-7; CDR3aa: CASSSQYRTGIGEQYF; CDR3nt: TGTGCCAGCAGCTCACAATATAGGACAGGGATTGGCGAGCAGTACTTC
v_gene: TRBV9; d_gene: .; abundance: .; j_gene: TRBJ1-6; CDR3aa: CASSEGTAQSQPLHF; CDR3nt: TGTGCCAGCAGTGAAGGAACAGCCCAAAGTCAGCCCCTCCACTTT
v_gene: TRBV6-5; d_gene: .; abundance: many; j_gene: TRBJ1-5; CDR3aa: CASSRLGGRQPQHF; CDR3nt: TGTGCCAGCAGCCGACTGGGGGGCCGTCAGCCCCAGCATTTT
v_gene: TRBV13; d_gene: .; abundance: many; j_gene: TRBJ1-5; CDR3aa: CASSPGGSRNQPQHF; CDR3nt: TGTGCCAGCTCACCTGGAGGGTCCCGCAATCAGCCCCAGCATTTT
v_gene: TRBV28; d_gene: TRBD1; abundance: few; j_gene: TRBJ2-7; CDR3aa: CASSPGQRIYEQYF; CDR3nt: TGTGCCAGCAGCCCGGGACAGCGAATTTACGAGCAGTACTTC
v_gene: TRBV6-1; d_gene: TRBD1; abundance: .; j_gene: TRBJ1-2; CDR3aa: CASRQGTEYGYTF; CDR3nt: TGTGCCAGTAGACAGGGGACGGAATATGGCTACACCTTC
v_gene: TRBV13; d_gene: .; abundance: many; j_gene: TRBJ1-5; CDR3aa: CASGATAWNQPQHF; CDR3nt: TGTGCCAGCGGAGCCACCGCGTGGAATCAGCCCCAGCATTTT
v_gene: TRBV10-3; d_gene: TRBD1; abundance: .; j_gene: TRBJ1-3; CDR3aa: CAISVASGQGATGLNTIYF; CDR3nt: TGTGCCATCAGTGTGGCATCGGGACAGGGGGCGACTGGCTTAAACACCATATATTTT
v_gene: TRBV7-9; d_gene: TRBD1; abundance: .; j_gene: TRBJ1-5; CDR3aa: CASSPPTGAGQPQHF; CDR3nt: TGTGCCAGCAGCCCCCCGACAGGGGCAGGACAGCCCCAGCATTTT
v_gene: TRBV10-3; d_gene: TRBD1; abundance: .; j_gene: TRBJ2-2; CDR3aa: CAISPGGDRDGGELFF; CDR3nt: TGTGCCATCAGTCCTGGCGGGGACAGGGACGGCGGGGAGCTGTTTTTT
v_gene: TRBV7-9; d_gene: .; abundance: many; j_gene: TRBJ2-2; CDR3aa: CASSLAGMGELFF; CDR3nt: TGTGCCAGCAGCTTAGCAGGGATGGGCGAGCTGTTTTTT
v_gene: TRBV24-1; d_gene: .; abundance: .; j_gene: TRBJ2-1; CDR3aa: CATSEVSGNLGEQFF; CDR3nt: TGTGCCACCAGTGAGGTGTCTGGGAACTTGGGGGAGCAGTTCTTC
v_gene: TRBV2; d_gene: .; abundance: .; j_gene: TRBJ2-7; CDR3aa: CASSGGRVEQYF; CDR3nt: TGTGCCAGCAGTGGTGGCAGGGTCGAGCAGTACTTC
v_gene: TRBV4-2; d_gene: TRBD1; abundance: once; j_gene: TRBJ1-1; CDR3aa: CASSPDLTGEWHTEAFF; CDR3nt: TGTGCCAGCAGCCCAGATCTGACAGGGGAATGGCACACTGAAGCTTTCTTT
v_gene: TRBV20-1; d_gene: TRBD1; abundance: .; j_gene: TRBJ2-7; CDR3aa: CSARDRDRVSYEQYF; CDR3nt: TGCAGTGCTAGAGATAGGGACAGGGTTTCCTACGAGCAGTACTTC
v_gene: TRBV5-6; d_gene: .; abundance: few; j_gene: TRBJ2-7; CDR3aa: CASTSRAKMVYEQYF; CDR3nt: TGTGCCAGCACATCCCGGGCCAAAATGGTCTACGAGCAGTACTTC
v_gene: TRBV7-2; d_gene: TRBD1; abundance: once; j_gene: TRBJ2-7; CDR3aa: CASSPRDRVEQYF; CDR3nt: TGTGCCAGCAGCCCCCGGGACAGGGTCGAGCAGTACTTC
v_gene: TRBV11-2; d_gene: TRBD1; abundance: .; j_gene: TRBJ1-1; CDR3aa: CASSSGTGAVEASF; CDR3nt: TGTGCCAGCAGCTCCGGGACAGGGGCCGTAGAAGCTTCCTTT
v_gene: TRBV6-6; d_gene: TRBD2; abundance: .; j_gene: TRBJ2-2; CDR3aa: CASNPLGLAGGHTGELFF; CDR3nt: TGTGCCAGCAACCCCCTCGGACTAGCGGGGGGACACACCGGGGAGCTGTTTTTT
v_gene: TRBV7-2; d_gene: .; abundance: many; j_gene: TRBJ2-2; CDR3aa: CASSLAGQGNTGELFF; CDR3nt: TGTGCCAGCAGCTTAGCTGGGCAGGGCAACACCGGGGAGCTGTTTTTT
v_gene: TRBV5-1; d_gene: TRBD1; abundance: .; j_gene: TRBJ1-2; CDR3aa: CASSAGTGAGGYTF; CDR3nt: TGCGCCAGCAGCGCCGGGACAGGGGCGGGTGGCTACACCTTC
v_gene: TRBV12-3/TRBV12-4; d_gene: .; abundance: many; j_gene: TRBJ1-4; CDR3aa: CASSLDATNEKLFF; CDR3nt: TGTGCCAGCAGCCTAGATGCAACTAATGAAAAACTGTTTTTT
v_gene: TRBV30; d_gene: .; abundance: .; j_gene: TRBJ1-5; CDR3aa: CAWSKRDTNQPQHF; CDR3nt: TGTGCCTGGAGTAAGCGGGACACCAATCAGCCCCAGCATTTT
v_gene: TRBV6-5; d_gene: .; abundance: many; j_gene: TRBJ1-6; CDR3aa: CASSGGNSPLHF; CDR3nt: TGTGCCAGCAGTGGGGGTAATTCACCCCTCCACTTT
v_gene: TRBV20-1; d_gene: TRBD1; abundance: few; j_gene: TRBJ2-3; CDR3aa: CSAIPRTGQGTPDTQYF; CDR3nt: TGCAGTGCTATCCCGAGGACAGGGCAGGGAACACCAGATACGCAGTATTTT
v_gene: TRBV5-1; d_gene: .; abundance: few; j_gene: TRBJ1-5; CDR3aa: CASSFYICSATGLSQPQHF; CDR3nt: .
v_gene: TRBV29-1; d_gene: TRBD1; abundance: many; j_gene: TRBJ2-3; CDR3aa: CSVAGTGYTDTQYF; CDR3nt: TGCAGCGTAGCCGGGACAGGATACACAGATACGCAGTATTTT
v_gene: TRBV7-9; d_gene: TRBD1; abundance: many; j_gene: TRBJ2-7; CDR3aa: CASSLGDRTYEQYF; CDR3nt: TGTGCCAGCAGCTTAGGGGACAGGACCTACGAGCAGTACTTC
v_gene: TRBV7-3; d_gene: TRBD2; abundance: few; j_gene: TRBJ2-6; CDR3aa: CASSLRGGTGANVLTF; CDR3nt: TGTGCCAGCAGCCTCCGGGGGGGGACTGGGGCCAACGTCCTGACTTTC